This TCR beta chain was profiled in a study of CD8+CD57+ T cells in acquired aplastic anemia. As for the study in general: The study obtained an average of about 3.4 ug of DNA from sorted CD4+ and CD8+ cells. Study-wide results and caveats: Both patients and controls carried the same twenty-nine CD8+ CDR3 sequences.

Whoever was chosen for sequencing had shown CD8+CD57+ cell expansion by flow cytometry. Sampling of blood occurred while the patients had still received no therapy. The use of genomic DNA as template underpinned the TCR beta VDJ and CDR3 profiling. A single record per CDR3 protein comes from TCRdb applying MiXCR to the reads. Of around 250,000 distinct CDR3 sequences in the sample, around 82% are singletons; the top ten hold over 35%. Germline V CDR1 and CDR2: SGDLS, YYNGEE. The CDR3 has 13 amino acids, counting both end residues. Of note for this clonotype: What it binds is not known. The conserved phenylalanine or tryptophan is not found at the CDR3 terminus, so this likely reflects a read error. The limits of the CDR3 on the DNA are not certain, so only TCRdb's listed CDR3 is given.

The rearrangement joins TRBV9 to TRBJ2-1; TRBD1 was called by the table and not checked on the DNA. This receptor was taken from a human donor with aplastic anemia. Sequenced material: sorted CD4+, CD8+, or CD8+CD57+ T cells (not recorded which) from PBMCs. CDR3 residues: CASSDDRASYNSL.